This T cell receptor (beta chain) originates from a study of T cells in Graves' hyperthyroidism and ophthalmopathy. Study-wide findings and caveats: By a 13 V-J model, ophthalmopathy was set apart from stable hyperthyroidism.

Stable Graves' hyperthyroidism denoted no ophthalmopathy progression over 18 months. Hyperthyroidism, newly diagnosed and lasting under 2 months, affected patients aged 18 to 65. Diagnostic decisions used clinical symptoms, serum thyroxine and TRAb, thyroid ultrasound and orbital computed tomography. Per germline, CDR1 SGHRS and CDR2 YFSETQ. There are 17 residues in the CDR3. The V and J ends lost 2 bases and 1 base respectively, with 17 bases between them. Amplification yielded TCR beta CDR3 regions, with RNA transcripts as the source. First-round RT-PCR of the TCR CDR3 relied on the HTBI primer set. TCRdb used MiXCR to reprocess the multiplex PCR reads, holding one entry per CDR3 protein. The sample shows some 460,000 distinct CDR3 sequences, approximately 14% of them seen only once. In this sample, this clonotype turned up many times. As yet, its antigen is unknown.

The material sequenced was blood. This sequence joins TRBV5-1 and TRBJ2-3; D unresolved. This TCR came from a woman under 30 with Graves' hyperthyroidism. The CDR3 region is CASSFGPSNSGTDTQYF. The CDR3 region has the DNA TGCGCCAGCAGCTTCGGACCTTCAAACAGTGGCACAGATACGCAGTATTTT.